This T cell receptor beta chain was obtained from a study of long-term antiretroviral therapy in people with HIV (dated by TCRdb to between 2022 and 2023). With regard to the full study: The earliest samples were collected approximately a decade before the 2015 WHO recommendation for immediate ART, a period when ART was typically delayed until CD4 counts fell. Test extractions of a monoclonal T-cell line alongside a few dozen polyclonal samples showed no cross-contamination during QIAcube processing. A retrospective serial study tested whether changes in peripheral blood TRB repertoire composition and diversity were associated with ART initiation and durable HIV suppression. About 40% of the roughly 30 participants with HIV were female. The cohort contributed about 200 cryopreserved PBMC samples from 30 to 35 adults with confirmed HIV infection, collected serially over a mean of around six years (range 1-12). Study-level results and caveats: Because cell numbers in pre-ART samples were limited, unsorted PBMC were profiled instead of sorted CD4+ and CD8+ T cells. The repertoire was dominated across all time points by expanded TRB clones identified before ART initiation, although this dominance was seen to fluctuate and to decrease in many PLHIV after ART. Because PBMC availability was limited, only the TCR beta chain was sequenced, with no alpha chain pairing. No data were available on ART adherence, viral resistance or therapy changes, limiting inferences about post-ART repertoire changes. The samples span the years 2004 to 2017, and the ART regimens used at that time may not be as effective as current regimens. Narrower CDR3 length ranges were observed in HIV repertoires than in controls, and an antigen-experienced repertoire with only a slight naive shift after ART was suggested by the network structure. A significant increase in TRB diversity was found to be associated with ART initiation, although TRB diversity was observed to remain significantly below that of transplant donor controls even after long-term ART.

With respect to this clone: No antigen is known for it. Base qualities are missing; no much larger clone stands one base away.

Per the germline V gene, SGHAT is the CDR1 and FQNNGV is the CDR2. The CDR3 spans 17 residues, from the cysteine through the phenylalanine. Only the CDR3 part of the read is kept: 51 bases, read in frame from the first base. Relative to germline, V is 0 bases shorter and J is 4 bases shorter, with 19 bases between their ends. Inclusion was restricted to participants for whom at least one PBMC sample before ART initiation and at least two post-ART samples were available. All participants with HIV were treated in the United States of America. Before DNA extraction, cryopreserved samples of roughly 0.9-11 million PBMC were thawed and washed. At the time of the earliest PBMC sample, participants with HIV were aged between roughly 20 and 55 years. PBMC samples from each participant spanned 1-4 timepoints before ART initiation and 2-8 timepoints after ART initiation, with a median of 7 samples. Serial HIV viral load, CD4+ T-cell count, ART history and demographic data were obtained for every participant. Using a Qiagen kit on a QIAcube, genomic DNA was extracted from unsorted PBMC, with samples processed in batches of 12.

The immunoSEQ hsTCRB v3.0 assay was used at survey level resolution to sequence the TRB variable region. The target sequencing depth for TRB was about 40,000-55,000 T-cell genomes per sample. Pooled TRB libraries were sequenced on an Illumina MiSeq with a v3 150-cycle kit. Per the original workflow: Analysis of repertoires was carried out in R inside a reproducible Nextflow workflow spanning QC, data transformation and analysis. Custom analyses were implemented in LymphoSeq2, an R package for AIRR-Seq data exploration. After excluding a few samples that yielded fewer than 5000 total TRB sequences, roughly 190 HIV repertoires remained for analysis. Among the 200 or so HIV repertoires that were kept, 59 were collected before ART initiation and over 120 were collected after ART initiation. Repertoires were downsampled to 5000 TRB nucleotide sequences, with summary statistics averaged over 100 downsampling iterations. The analysis kept only TRB sequences whose CDR3 regions were at least seven amino acids long. A Shannon entropy-derived clonality score and the Gini coefficient were used to measure diversity. Repertoire networks linked the top 5000 CDR3 amino acid sequences whenever two sequences differed by an edit distance of one. GLIPH2 predicted antigen specificity groups and MHC restriction for TRB CDR3 amino acid sequences. To flag known CMV, EBV, HIV or tissue antigen associations, CDR3 amino acid sequences were matched against VDJdb and McPAS-TCR. Pre-ART, post-ART and control groups were compared with Wilcoxon signed-rank tests and Holm-Bonferroni correction. In TCRdb, the immuneACCESS table is reduced to in-frame sequences with V and J assigned. These tables do not hold every clone; where another copy was compared, an unresolved V gene accounts for under half, and the others remain unexplained. Clone size and the V and J calls come from that table; the DNA yielded D and trimming. The sample includes 20,000 to 25,000 clones, with around 69% observed a single time. The top ten clonotypes cover 10% to 15% of the sample.

Rearrangement joined TRBV11-2 to TRBJ2-7; the D gene could be either TRBD1 or TRBD2, each agreeing at 6 bases. The clonotype was recovered from a woman between 35 and 50 years old with HIV. The sequenced sample was unsorted PBMCs, obtained 1.7 to 1.8 years before starting antiretroviral therapy. The CDR3 protein is CASSLEYGEGGIYEQYF. The bases are TGTGCCAGCAGCTTAGAATATGGGGAAGGGGGGATATACGAGCAGTACTTC.